This T cell receptor (beta chain) came from a study of tissue T cells after allogeneic stem cell transplantation. Sequencing of TCRbeta CDR3 at survey depth gave sequences and template counts. TCRdb keeps only in-frame clones here, not all; method: immunoSEQ multiplex PCR. This sample has several thousand clones, with approximately 40% found just once. Overall study results and limits: Within patients, tissue anatomy strongly shaped TCR repertoire composition. Some tissue clones might be persisting host cells; their alloreactivity or antigen specificity was not determined.

Time point defined: mouse harvest day 14 after allogeneic transplant. The graft held 10^6 splenic CD5+ T cells and 10^7 T-cell-depleted bone marrow cells. Tissues came from B6→BALB/c major-mismatch GVHD mice at day 7 or 14. In germline, CDR1 is MSHET, CDR2 SYDVDS. V lost 5 bases and J lost 3, with 7 bases in between. CDR3 length equals 12 residues. For this clone: What it recognizes is unknown. Each gene name is a mouse one. The CDR3 end lies 1 residue beyond the end of the read and is filled in from the germline J gene.

The chain links TRBV29 to TRBJ1-1; D unresolved. The TCR sequence derives from a female BALB/c mouse given C57BL/6 T cells with graft-versus-host disease after an allogeneic hematopoietic cell transplant. The sequencing sample was made of skin. CDR3 bases read: TGTGCTAGCAGTCCACGGGACACAGAAGTCTTC. Encoded protein: CASSPRDTEVF. Given in full, the CDR3 is CASSPRDTEVFF.